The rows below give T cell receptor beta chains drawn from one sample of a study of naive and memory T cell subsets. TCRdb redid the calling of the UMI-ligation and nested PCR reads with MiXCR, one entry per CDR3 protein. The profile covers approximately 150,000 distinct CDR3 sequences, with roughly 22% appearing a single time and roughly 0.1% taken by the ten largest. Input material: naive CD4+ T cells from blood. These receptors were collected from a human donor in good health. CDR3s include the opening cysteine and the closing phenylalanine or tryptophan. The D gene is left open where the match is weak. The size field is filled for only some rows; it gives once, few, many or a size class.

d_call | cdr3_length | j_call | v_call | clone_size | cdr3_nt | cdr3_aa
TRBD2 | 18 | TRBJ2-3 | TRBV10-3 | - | TGTGCCATCTCTCTTATGGGTCGGACTAGTTGGTCCACAGATACGCAGTATTTT | CAISLMGRTSWSTDTQYF
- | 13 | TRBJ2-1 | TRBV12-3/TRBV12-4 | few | TGTGCCAGCAGTTTAGTCCCCGGACAGTTTCAGTTCTTC | CASSLVPGQFQFF
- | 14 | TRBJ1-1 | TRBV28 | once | TGTGCCAGCAGTTCAGGGTATTGGAACACTGAAGCTTTCTTT | CASSSGYWNTEAFF
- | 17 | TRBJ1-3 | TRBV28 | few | TGTGCCAGCAGTTTAGGGGTCCGGGAAAGGAAAGGAAACACCATATATTTT | CASSLGVRERKGNTIYF
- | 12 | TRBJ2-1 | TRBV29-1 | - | TGCAGCGTTTGGGGGCGATTGGATGAGCAGTTCTTC | CSVWGRLDEQFF
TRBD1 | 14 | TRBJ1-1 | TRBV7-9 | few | TGTGCCAGCAGCTTGGACAGGCCCGGGGCTGAAGCTTTCTTT | CASSLDRPGAEAFF
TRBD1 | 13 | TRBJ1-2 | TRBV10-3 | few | TGTGCCATCAGTGAGACAGGGGACTATGGCTACACCTTC | CAISETGDYGYTF
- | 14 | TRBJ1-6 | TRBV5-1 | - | TGCGCCAGCAGCTTGGCGGGGAGGGGCTCACCCCTCCACTTT | CASSLAGRGSPLHF
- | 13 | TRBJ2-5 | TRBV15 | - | TGTGCCACCAGCAAAAGTTCTTTAGAGACCCAGTACTTC | CATSKSSLETQYF
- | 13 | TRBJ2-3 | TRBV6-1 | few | TGTGCCAGCCACCCTAGCGCCCCAGATACGCAGTATTTT | CASHPSAPDTQYF
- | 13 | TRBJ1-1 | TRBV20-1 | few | TGCAGTGCGCCCCTTCGGGGGGGCACTGAAGCTTTCTTT | CSAPLRGGTEAFF
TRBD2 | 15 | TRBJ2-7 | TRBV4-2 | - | TGTGCCAGCAGCCAAGGGCCCAGCGGGACCTACGAGCAGTACTTC | CASSQGPSGTYEQYF
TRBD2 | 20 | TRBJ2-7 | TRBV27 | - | TGTGCCAGCACACGTCGGACTAGCGGGAGAGCGATTCCAAGTCCCTACGAGCAGTACTTC | CASTRRTSGRAIPSPYEQYF
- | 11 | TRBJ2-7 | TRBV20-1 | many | TGCAGTGCTCCAGTCCGTACCGAGCAGTACTTC | CSAPVRTEQYF
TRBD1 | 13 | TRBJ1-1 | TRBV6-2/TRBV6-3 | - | TGTGCCAGCAATTACAGGGGAGGTACTGAAGCTTTCTTT | CASNYRGGTEAFF
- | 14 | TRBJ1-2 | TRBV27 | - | TGTGCCAGCAGTTTAGAGCCCGGACTCTATGGCTACACCTTC | CASSLEPGLYGYTF
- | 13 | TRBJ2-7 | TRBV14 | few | TGTGCCAGCAGCCATCCCTCTAGTAGTGAGCAGTACTTC | CASSHPSSSEQYF
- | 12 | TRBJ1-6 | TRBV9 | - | TGTGCCAGCAGCGTAGATAATTCACCCCTCCACTTT | CASSVDNSPLHF
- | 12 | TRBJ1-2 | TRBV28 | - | TGTGCCAGCAGTACGGGAGGATATGGCTACACCTTC | CASSTGGYGYTF
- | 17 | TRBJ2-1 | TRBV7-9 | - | TGTGCCAGCAGCTTAGGGGGGGGACAGGTAAACTTCAATGAGCAGTTCTTC | CASSLGGGQVNFNEQFF
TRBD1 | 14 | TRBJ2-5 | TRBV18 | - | TGTGCCAGCTCGCCGGACAGGGGGAAAGAGACCCAGTACTTC | CASSPDRGKETQYF
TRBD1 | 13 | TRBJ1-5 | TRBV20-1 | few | TGCAGTGCTAGGGGACAGGAGCATCAGCCCCAGCATTTT | CSARGQEHQPQHF
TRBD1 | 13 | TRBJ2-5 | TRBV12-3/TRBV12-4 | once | TGTGCCAGCCTCCGACAGGGGTGGGAGACCCAGTACTTC | CASLRQGWETQYF
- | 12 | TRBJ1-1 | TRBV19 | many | TGTGCCAGTAAAGATATGGACACTGAAGCTTTCTTT | CASKDMDTEAFF
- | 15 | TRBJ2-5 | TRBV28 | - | TGTGCCAGCAGTATCAACAGGTGGGACCAAGAGACCCAGTACTTC | CASSINRWDQETQYF
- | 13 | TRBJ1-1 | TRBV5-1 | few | TGCGCCAGCAGCTTCATTAGGAACACTGAAGCTTTCTTT | CASSFIRNTEAFF
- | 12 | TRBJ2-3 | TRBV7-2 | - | TGTGCCAGCAGTCCATTCACAGATACGCAGTATTTT | CASSPFTDTQYF
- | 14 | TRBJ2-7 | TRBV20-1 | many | TGCAGTGCTATAACGGTGCCGGGGCCCTACGAGCAGTACTTC | CSAITVPGPYEQYF
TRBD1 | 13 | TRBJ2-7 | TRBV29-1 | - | TGCAGCGTTGGCAGGGGGCCCTCCTACGAGCAGTACTTC | CSVGRGPSYEQYF
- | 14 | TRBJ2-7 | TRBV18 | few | TGTGCCAGCTCACCACCGGGCCAGGAGGCGGCGCAGTACTTC | CASSPPGQEAAQYF
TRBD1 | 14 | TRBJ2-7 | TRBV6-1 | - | TGTGCCAGCAGTTCGACAGGGGAGTCCTACGAGCAGTACTTC | CASSSTGESYEQYF
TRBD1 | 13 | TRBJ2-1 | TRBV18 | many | TGTGCCAGCTCACGCACAGGGGCCCGGGATCCGTTCTTC | CASSRTGARDPFF
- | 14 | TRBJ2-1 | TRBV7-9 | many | TGTGCCAGCAGCTTATGGACCGGTGACAATGAGCAGTTCTTC | CASSLWTGDNEQFF
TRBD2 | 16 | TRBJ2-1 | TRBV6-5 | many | TGTGCCAGCAGTTACCGCGGACTAGCGAATTACAATGAGCAGTTCTTC | CASSYRGLANYNEQFF
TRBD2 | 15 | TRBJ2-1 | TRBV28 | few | TGTGCCAGCAAGCTAGCGGGAGGATCCTACAATGAGCAGTTCTTC | CASKLAGGSYNEQFF
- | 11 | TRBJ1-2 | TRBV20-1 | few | TGCAGTGCTTTGGAGGGGAGTGGCTACACCTTC | CSALEGSGYTF
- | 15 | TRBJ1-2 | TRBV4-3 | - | TGCGCCAGCAGCCAAGATGTAGGTCACGGCTATGGCTACACCTTC | CASSQDVGHGYGYTF
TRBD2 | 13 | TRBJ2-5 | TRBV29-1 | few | TGCAGCGTGGGACTAGCGATCGGCGAGACCCAGTACTTC | CSVGLAIGETQYF
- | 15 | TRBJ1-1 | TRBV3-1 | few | TGTGCCAGCAGCCTTCGACCGAGCGTGAACACTGAAGCTTTCTTT | CASSLRPSVNTEAFF